The next 13 T cell receptor beta chains were all read from a single sample in a study of T-cell reconstitution after alpha-beta-depleted transplantation in children. For TCRbeta, the library was prepared with unique molecular identifiers. In TCRdb, the PCR reads were re-called with MiXCR into one record per CDR3 protein. The sample lists a few hundred thousand distinct CDR3 sequences, over 10% occurring once. Sample: PBMCs, mostly from graft donor cells, taken 360 days after TCRalphabeta/CD19-depleted stem cell transplant. These receptors were obtained from a male patient between 10 and 17 years old who had a stem cell transplant for acute myeloid leukemia, so the T cells may come from the graft donor.

This clonotype has ten or more counts. The chain uses TRBV6-6 and TRBJ2-5, with 7 bases matching TRBD2. CDR3 length: 12 residues. V trimming: 9 bases; J trimming: 4 bases; junction bases outside the gene matches: 5. The germline V gene has CDR1 MNHNY and CDR2 SVGAGI (reference sequence). CDR3 sequence: CASSWGGETQYF. CDR3 coding DNA: TGTGCCAGTTCTTGGGGGGGAGAGACCCAGTACTTC.

J is TRBJ2-1 and V is TRBV20-1; 7 bases line up with TRBD2. V shed 3 bases and J 0 bases; nucleotides not matched to a gene: 8. In germline, CDR1 is DFQATT, CDR2 SNEGSKA (reference sequence). The CDR3 covers 16 residues. For the CDR3, the DNA is TGCAGTGCTAGGGGGATAGCGGGCACCTCCTACAATGAGCAGTTCTTC. Translated: CSARGIAGTSYNEQFF.

This clonotype was observed a single time. This chain connects TRBV28 to TRBJ2-7; 7 nucleotides match TRBD2. The V gene end was trimmed by 4 bases and the J gene end by 1 base; junction bases not matched to a gene: 7. Germline assignment: CDR1 MDHEN and CDR2 SYDVKM. The CDR3 is made up of 15 amino acids. The CDR3 spells CASSSRLAISYEQYF. CDR3 in DNA: TGTGCCAGCAGTTCCCGACTAGCCATATCCTACGAGCAGTACTTC. Using reference TRBV28 and TRBJ2-7 for the parts outside the CDR3, the full variable domain is DVKVTQSSRYLVKRTGEKVFLECVQDMDHENMFWYRQDPGLGLRLIYFSYDVKMKEKGDIPEGYSVSREKKERFSLILESASTNQTSMYLCASSSRLAISYEQYFGPGTRLTVT.

The rearrangement links TRBV29-1 to TRBJ2-2; D gene unclear. CDR1 and CDR2 (germline): SQVTM, ANQGSEA. The CDR3 is made up of 15 amino acids. V was shortened by 4 bases and J by 4 bases, with 16 bases between the two germline ends. The CDR3 sequence: CSVADRLFGTGELFF. CDR3 nucleotides: TGCAGCGTTGCCGATCGGCTCTTTGGCACCGGGGAGCTGTTTTTT.

Many counts were recorded for this clonotype. V usage is TRBV6-2 or TRBV6-3 and J usage is TRBJ2-1, with a possible D match to TRBD2 (5 bases). Germline V gene data show CDR1 as MNHEY and CDR2 as SVGEGT. The germline V and J ends were trimmed by 4 bases and 3 bases, with 10 bases remaining between them. The length of the CDR3 is 14 residues. Here the CDR3 DNA reads TGTGCCAGCAGTTTTACCGGGAACTACAATGAGCAGTTCTTC. It yields the protein CASSFTGNYNEQFF.

The table lists this clonotype with a few counts. This chain connects TRBV25-1 to TRBJ2-1, with D possibly being TRBD2 (5 bases). CDR3 length: 13 residues. Looked up from germline, CDR1 is MGHDK and CDR2 is SYGVNS. V was shortened by 2 bases and J by 10 bases, with 12 bases between the two germline ends. In nucleotides, the CDR3 is TGTGCCAGCAGTGAAGTTCGGGGATGGGAGCAGTTCTTC. Its protein product is CASSEVRGWEQFF.

This clonotype came up a few times. This chain links TRBV7-3 with TRBJ2-3; no firm D call. Germline V gene lookup returns CDR1 SGHTA and CDR2 FQGTGA. The V end was cut by 4 bases, the J end by 2 bases, with 10 bases between. The CDR3 length is 14 residues. The CDR3 bases are TGTGCCAGCAGCTCCGGGCCGAACACAGATACGCAGTATTTT. As protein: CASSSGPNTDTQYF.

The V gene is TRBV20-1, the J gene TRBJ2-6; either TRBD1 or TRBD2 may fit D (5 bases each). Trimming stripped 1 base from V and 2 bases from J, with 9 bases between. CDR1 is DFQATT, CDR2 SNEGSKA, per germline (reference sequence). The CDR3 extends over 15 amino acids. CDR3 residues: CSARAGLAGANVLTF. Here the CDR3 DNA reads TGCAGTGCTAGAGCGGGGCTGGCTGGGGCCAACGTCCTGACTTTC.

This clonotype showed up many times. The chain combines TRBV29-1 with TRBJ2-1; a weak D match, TRBD2 (8 bases). CDR3 size: 14 residues. Trimming stripped 5 bases from V and 3 bases from J, with 14 bases between. Germline V gene data show CDR1 as SQVTM and CDR2 as ANQGSEA. CDR3 in DNA: TGCAGCGTTTGGGACAGCGGGAGCTACAATGAGCAGTTCTTC. Protein: CSVWDSGSYNEQFF.

This clonotype occurred many times. The chain recombines TRBV12-3 or TRBV12-4 with TRBJ2-7; D uncertain. The CDR3 length is 12 residues. Trimming removed 4 bases from V and 2 bases from J, with 6 bases in between. CDR3 region: CASSSLTYEQYF. The CDR3 coding sequence is TGTGCCAGCAGTTCCCTTACCTACGAGCAGTACTTC.

This clonotype was seen a few times. The chain joins TRBV28 to TRBJ2-7; 8 bases fit TRBD1. The germline V gene has CDR1 MDHEN and CDR2 SYDVKM. J was trimmed by 2 bases and V by 6 bases; bases with no gene match: 12. The CDR3 has 16 amino acids. The CDR3 sequence is CASRMGDRGDPYEQYF. CDR3 nucleotide sequence: TGTGCCAGCAGGATGGGTGACAGGGGCGATCCCTACGAGCAGTACTTC.

This clonotype was found a few times. The chain couples TRBV6-1 to TRBJ2-1; D call uncertain. This CDR3 comprises 14 residues. V lost 2 bases, J lost 0 bases, and 5 bases lay in between. CDR1 and CDR2 from the germline V gene are MNHNS and SASEGT. CDR3 in DNA: TGTGCCAGCAGTGAACTACGCTCCTACAATGAGCAGTTCTTC. Residues: CASSELRSYNEQFF.

V and J are TRBV7-6 and TRBJ2-7, with D tentatively TRBD1 or TRBD2 (5 bases each). CDR3 length: 16 amino acids. In germline, CDR1 is SGHVS, CDR2 FNYEAQ. V was trimmed by 5 bases and J by 4 bases, leaving 21 bases between them. CDR3 protein: CASSPDRGGAEYEQYF. DNA of the CDR3: TGTGCCAGCAGCCCCGATCGTGGGGGAGCGGAGTACGAGCAGTACTTC.